The 26 T cell receptor beta chains in this list originate from one sample, sequenced in a study of spatial heterogeneity in lung cancer. Documented time point: sample taken at primary tumor resection. Tumor, nontumor lung or frozen PBMC supplied whole RNA that was sequenced unsorted. Using its own MiXCR run on the 5' RACE reads, TCRdb lists one record per CDR3 protein. The table records 5,000 to 5,500 distinct CDR3 sequences, approximately 35% of them present only once. Source: PBMCs, taken at surgery. The source is a female donor with early-stage non-small cell lung cancer.

Of note for this clonotype: This beta chain came through as a stray read in a library set up for alpha chains, and its size says little. The chain uses TRBV19 and TRBJ2-3; 8 bases map to TRBD1. Germline trimming cut 5 bases from V and 5 bases from J; bases unmatched to any gene: 6. The CDR3 contains 14 residues. Germline assignment: CDR1 LNHDA and CDR2 SQIVND (reference sequence). Here the CDR3 reads CASSPRTGRDTQYF. The CDR3 DNA follows: TGTGCCAGTAGTCCCCGGACAGGGCGAGATACGCAGTATTTT.

Concerning this clonotype: This beta chain lies outside the target of a library built for alpha chains; its clone size means little. This chain uses TRBV28 with TRBJ2-7; no definite D call. This CDR3 has 15 residues. V was shortened by 2 bases and J by 2 bases, with 13 bases between the two germline ends. CDR1 and CDR2 (germline): MDHEN, SYDVKM. CDR3 amino acids: CASSLSGTSAYEQYF. For the CDR3, the DNA is TGTGCCAGCAGTTTAAGTGGTACCAGCGCCTACGAGCAGTACTTC.

As to this clonotype: Since it is a stray read in a library aimed at alpha chains, this beta chain has a size that is not meaningful. V is TRBV9 and J is TRBJ2-1, with D possibly TRBD2 on 5 matching bases. Trimming stripped 0 bases from V and 6 bases from J, with 13 bases between. This CDR3 contains 15 residues. Germline V gene data show CDR1 as SGDLS and CDR2 as YYNGEE. The CDR3 sequence: CASSVEGGTSNEQFF. The CDR3 region has the DNA TGTGCCAGCAGCGTAGAGGGCGGAACTAGCAATGAGCAGTTCTTC.

As regards this clonotype: This beta chain turned up in a library designed for alpha chains; as an off-target read, its abundance says little. V usage is TRBV6-2 or TRBV6-3 and J usage is TRBJ2-5; no clear D gene. The CDR3 loop spans 12 amino acids. Germline CDR1 reads MNHEY; CDR2 reads SVGEGT. Trimming took off 7 bases at V and 2 bases at J, with 8 bases between the two ends. In DNA form, the CDR3 reads TGTGCCAGCACCCATTGGCAAGAGACCCAGTACTTC. It yields the protein CASTHWQETQYF.

This clonotype has only a few counts. This beta chain is an off-target read within a library intended for alpha chains, so its frequency means little. The chain combines TRBV7-3 with TRBJ2-5; possible D gene TRBD1, 5 bases. V dropped 1 base and J dropped 3 bases, with 12 bases sitting between them. The CDR3 loop spans 15 amino acids. Germline loops: CDR1 SGHTA, CDR2 FQGTGA. The CDR3 spells CASSLNRGAEETQYF. The DNA of the CDR3 is TGTGCCAGCAGCTTAAATAGGGGCGCCGAAGAGACCCAGTACTTC.

About this clonotype itself: This beta chain represents an off-target read in a library built for alpha chains; its size is of limited meaning. The chain links TRBV3-1 to TRBJ2-3, with TRBD2 identical over 10 bases. The CDR3 spans 14 residues. From germline, CDR1 is LGHDT and CDR2 YNNKEL (reference sequence). J was trimmed by 4 bases and V by 4 bases; bases with no gene match: 2. Written as DNA, the CDR3 is TGTGCCAGCAGCCGACTAGCGGGCCCAGATACGCAGTATTTT. Translation: CASSRLAGPDTQYF.

With respect to this clonotype: Little can be read into the size of this beta chain, an off-target read in a library designed for alpha chains. The rearrangement uses TRBV20-1 and TRBJ2-7; the match to TRBD1 covers 8 bases. This CDR3 has 16 amino acids. Germline V lookup: CDR1 DFQATT, CDR2 SNEGSKA (reference sequence). Trimming at V came to 5 bases and at J to 3 bases, leaving 15 bases not matched to a gene. CDR3: CSASPRSGTGVYEQYF. CDR3 in DNA: TGCAGTGCTTCGCCCCGATCCGGGACAGGAGTCTACGAGCAGTACTTC.

In the case of this clonotype: This beta chain came through as a stray read in a library set up for alpha chains, and its size says little. This chain joins TRBV9 and TRBJ2-3; D possibly corresponds to TRBD2 (6 bases). Per germline, CDR1 SGDLS and CDR2 YYNGEE. The CDR3 sequence is 16 residues long. V shed 0 bases and J shed 1 base, with 12 bases lying between them. The CDR3 DNA is TGTGCCAGCAGCGTAGGCCCCGAGCGGGGCACAGATACGCAGTATTTT. Protein product: CASSVGPERGTDTQYF.

Turning to this clonotype: This beta chain came through as a stray read in a library set up for alpha chains, and its size says little. The chain has TRBV12-3 or TRBV12-4 and TRBJ2-2, with 11 bases fitting TRBD2. The CDR3 sequence is 18 residues long. V shed 6 bases and J 7 bases; nucleotides not matched to a gene: 16. The CDR3 protein is CASSPPQRLAGTLGELFF. In nucleotides, the CDR3 is TGTGCCAGCAGCCCGCCCCAGCGACTAGCGGGGACTCTCGGGGAGCTGTTTTTT.

This clonotype appeared a few times. Because the library targeted alpha chains, this beta chain is an off-target read whose size means little. The rearrangement uses TRBV5-4 and TRBJ2-3; D not certain. Germline CDR1 is SGHNT and CDR2 is YYREEE (reference sequence). The CDR3 is 14 amino acids. The V end lost 4 bases, the J end lost 1 base, and 10 bases lay between the germline ends. CDR3 nucleotide sequence: TGTGCCAGCAGCGCCCTGCAAGGCACAGATACGCAGTATTTT. The encoded protein is CASSALQGTDTQYF.

As to this clonotype: Since the library was made to target alpha chains, this beta chain is a stray read and its abundance is not meaningful. J is TRBJ1-1 and V is TRBV6-5; maybe TRBD1 (5 bases). The germline V gene has CDR1 MNHEY and CDR2 SVGAGI. V was trimmed by 6 bases and J by 10 bases, leaving 15 bases between them. There are 12 residues in the CDR3. The chain's CDR3 is CASSLEGRRAFF. The CDR3 coding sequence is TGTGCCAGCAGCCTCGAGGGGAGAAGAGCTTTCTTT.

Remarks on this clonotype: This beta chain represents an off-target read in a library built for alpha chains; its size is of limited meaning. The chain employs TRBV7-9 and TRBJ2-3; the D call may be TRBD1 or TRBD2 (5 bases each). CDR1 is SEHNR and CDR2 is FQNEAQ in the germline V gene (reference sequence). The V end was cut by 2 bases, the J end by 9 bases, with 9 bases between. The CDR3 is made up of 12 amino acids. The CDR3 DNA is TGTGCCAGCAGCTTACGGGGCGGCACGCAGTATTTT. Translating gives CASSLRGGTQYF.

Note on this clonotype: This beta chain represents an off-target read in a library built for alpha chains; its size is of limited meaning. The chain carries TRBV18 and TRBJ2-2; D is possibly TRBD1 (5 bases). V shed 4 bases and J shed 5 bases, with 5 bases lying between them. The CDR3 spans 12 residues. CDR1 and CDR2 from the germline V gene are KGHSH and LQKENI. CDR3: CASSQGTGELFF. For the CDR3, the DNA is TGTGCCAGCTCACAGGGGACCGGGGAGCTGTTTTTT.

For this clonotype: This beta chain was picked up by a library intended for alpha chains and is off target, so its count carries little meaning. The chain combines TRBV2 with TRBJ2-5, with unresolved D. Germline CDR1 is SNHLY and CDR2 is FYNNEI. CDR3 length equals 11 residues. V was shortened by 5 bases and J by 3 bases, with 4 bases between the two germline ends. The CDR3 is CASSPKETQYF. DNA for the CDR3: TGTGCCAGCAGTCCTAAAGAGACCCAGTACTTC.

This clonotype was recorded a few times. Because this beta chain is a stray read in a library intended to capture alpha chains, its abundance should not be given much weight. This chain uses TRBV20-1 with TRBJ2-7; 11 bases line up with TRBD1. V shed 2 bases, J shed 4 bases, and the junction held 4 bases outside the gene matches. This CDR3 has 14 amino acids. Germline V lookup: CDR1 DFQATT, CDR2 SNEGSKA (reference sequence). CDR3 residues: CSARPGQGVYEQYF. The DNA of the CDR3 is TGCAGTGCTAGACCGGGACAGGGGGTATACGAGCAGTACTTC.

In the case of this clonotype: A library prepared for alpha chains yielded this beta chain as an off-target read; its size is of little meaning. The genes are TRBV6-2 or TRBV6-3 and TRBJ2-1; tentatively, D is TRBD2 (6 bases). V lost 4 bases to trimming and J lost 4 bases, with 14 bases between them. The germline V gene encodes CDR1 MNHEY and CDR2 SVGEGT. The CDR3 runs to 15 residues. The CDR3 spells CASSSPTSGYNEQFF. For the CDR3, the DNA is TGTGCCAGCAGTTCCCCGACTAGTGGTTACAATGAGCAGTTCTTC.

This clonotype was seen a few times. This beta chain appears as a stray read in a library generated for alpha chains; its size is not informative. The chain is built from TRBV7-3 and TRBJ2-1, with D possibly TRBD1 on 6 matching bases. The ends were cut back, 5 bases at V and 6 bases at J, with 20 bases in the middle. CDR1 SGHTA and CDR2 FQGTGA come from the germline V gene. There are 16 residues in the CDR3. The CDR3 protein is CASSPQPGQTLNEQFF. Here the CDR3 DNA reads TGTGCCAGCAGCCCACAACCCGGACAGACCCTCAATGAGCAGTTCTTC.

Details on this clonotype: This beta chain is off target for a library built for alpha chains, so its abundance means little. The rearrangement uses TRBV6-5 and TRBJ2-3; 10 bases fit TRBD2. Germline loops: CDR1 MNHEY, CDR2 SVGAGI. This CDR3 spans 17 amino acids. V was clipped by 5 bases and J by 4 bases; unmatched bases: 12. The CDR3, as DNA: TGTGCCAGCAGTCCCTACCTTCTAGCGGGGGCTCCAGATACGCAGTATTTT. This codes for CASSPYLLAGAPDTQYF.

As to this clonotype: The size of this beta chain means little, since it is a stray read in a library made for alpha chains. The gene calls are TRBV6-2 or TRBV6-3 and TRBJ2-3, with D tentatively TRBD1 (6 bases). Looked up from germline, CDR1 is MNHEY and CDR2 is SVGEGT. The V end lost 6 bases, the J end lost 5 bases, and 15 bases lay between the germline ends. The CDR3 sequence is 14 residues long. CDR3 region: CASSRGVQLDTQYF. CDR3 sequence (DNA): TGTGCCAGCAGCAGGGGAGTACAGTTAGATACGCAGTATTTT.

Comment on this clonotype: The library was designed around alpha chains, so this beta chain is a stray read whose abundance carries little weight. The genes are TRBV7-8 and TRBJ2-3; D is undetermined. Trimming took off 6 bases at V and 1 base at J, with 8 bases between the two ends. Germline-derived CDR1 and CDR2 are SGHVS and FQNEAQ. CDR3 length: 13 amino acids. CDR3: CASRTHGTDTQYF. CDR3 bases: TGTGCCAGCAGGACCCACGGCACAGATACGCAGTATTTT.

On this clonotype: Found in a library prepared for alpha chains, this beta chain is an off-target read, and its abundance has little meaning. The chain carries TRBV7-2 and TRBJ2-3, with D uncertain. The CDR3 runs 12 residues. Per germline, CDR1 SGHTA and CDR2 FQGNSA. The ends were cut back, 0 bases at V and 4 bases at J, with 2 bases in the middle. The CDR3 sequence: CASSLAPDTQYF. The CDR3 DNA sequence: TGTGCCAGCAGCTTAGCGCCAGATACGCAGTATTTT.

Of note for this clonotype: Because this beta chain is a stray read in a library intended to capture alpha chains, its abundance should not be given much weight. The chain is built from TRBV7-9 and TRBJ1-1; no clear D gene. Trimming removed 7 bases from V and 4 bases from J, with 19 bases in between. The V gene's germline CDR1 is SEHNR and CDR2 FQNEAQ (reference sequence). The CDR3 runs to 15 residues. This CDR3 reads CASTQSGWLRTEAFF. The DNA for the CDR3 is TGTGCCAGCACCCAAAGCGGGTGGTTGCGCACTGAAGCTTTCTTT.

Regarding this clonotype: Being off target in a library aimed at alpha chains, this beta chain has a size of little meaning. The genes are TRBV7-8 and TRBJ2-2; D is uncertain. The V gene lost 3 bases and the J gene lost 1 base, with 15 bases spanning the gap. This CDR3 is 17 amino acids long. Germline V gives CDR1 SGHVS, CDR2 FQNEAQ. The CDR3 nucleotides read TGTGCCAGCAGCTTCGGTAGGAGTAGCTTGAACACCGGGGAGCTGTTTTTT. It encodes CASSFGRSSLNTGELFF.

This clonotype was seen a few times. Since it is a stray read in a library aimed at alpha chains, this beta chain has a size that is not meaningful. The rearrangement links TRBV5-1 to TRBJ2-3, with TRBD1 identical over 7 bases. The CDR3 totals 14 residues. CDR1 and CDR2 (germline): SGHRS, YFSETQ. J was trimmed by 5 bases and V by 4 bases; bases with no gene match: 7. CDR3 loop: CASSLGGVRDTQYF. CDR3 bases: TGCGCCAGCAGCCTAGGGGGCGTGAGAGATACGCAGTATTTT.

This clonotype was counted only a few times. With the library built for alpha chains, this beta chain is off target and its frequency is not meaningful. The chain couples TRBV5-1 to TRBJ2-5; perhaps TRBD2 as D (6 bases). The CDR3 is made up of 14 amino acids. Germline CDR1 SGHRS, CDR2 YFSETQ. With 2 bases removed from V and 5 bases from J, the gap between germline ends came to 13 bases. The CDR3 protein is CASSFGGGSETQYF. In nucleotides, the CDR3 is TGCGCCAGCAGCTTCGGGGGAGGATCCGAGACCCAGTACTTC.

As for this clonotype: This beta chain is off target for a library built for alpha chains, so its abundance means little. V is TRBV6-1 and J is TRBJ2-4; 7 bases agree with TRBD2. V gave up 1 base and J gave up 3 bases; unmatched junction bases: 3. The CDR3 contains 15 residues. Germline V gene sequence: CDR1 MNHNS, CDR2 SASEGT. CDR3 coding DNA: TGTGCCAGCAGTGAAGGGGGAGGGGTCAAAAACATTCAGTACTTC. Translation gives CASSEGGGVKNIQYF.